Below are 9 T cell receptor beta chains sequenced from a single sample in a study of radiation and T cells in renal cell carcinoma (TCRdb year 2020). The library was obtained by the immunoSEQ multiplex PCR assay. The table was pulled from immuneACCESS by TCRdb, which kept in-frame rearrangements only. Such tables lose some clones; where checked, under half of the loss comes from unresolved V genes, and the rest has no known cause. This sample gives more than 15,000 clones in total; around 50% of them show up just once. Approximately 12% of the sample comes from the top ten. This sample's time point label indicates: tumor resected at nephrectomy. The treatment or condition label, as the study defines it: 15 Gy SBRT to primary tumor, nephrectomy 4 weeks later. The source material was tumor tissue, sampled from a patient whose treatment included radiotherapy and nephrectomy. These receptors were obtained from a man aged 50 to 60 with renal cell carcinoma.

This clone has more than one count but fewer than ten. The chain has TRBV7-9 and TRBJ2-1, with TRBD1 as a possible D gene (6 bases). CDR1 is SEHNR and CDR2 is FQNEAQ in the germline V gene (reference sequence). This CDR3 comprises 13 residues. Trimming removed 1 base from V and 10 bases from J, with 11 bases in between. The CDR3 nucleotides read TGTGCCAGCAGCTTAGTGCAGGGGTGGGAGCAGTTCTTC. Translated, it gives CASSLVQGWEQFF.

The chain is built from TRBV5-1 and TRBJ1-2; weak D call: TRBD1 (6 bases). Trimming stripped 4 bases from V and 7 bases from J, with 20 bases between. The CDR3 sequence is 15 residues long. Germline values: CDR1 SGHRS, CDR2 YFSETQ. In DNA, the CDR3 is TGCGCCAGCAGCCTAAACAGGGAATCGCTGGCTGGCTACACCTTC. Encoded protein: CASSLNRESLAGYTF. Full variable domain (remainder filled in from reference TRBV5-1 and TRBJ1-2): KAGVTQTPRYLIKTRGQQVTLSCSPISGHRSVSWYQQTPGQGLQFLFEYFSETQRNKGNFPGRFSGRQFSNSRSEMNVSTLELGDSALYLCASSLNRESLAGYTFGSGTRLTVV.

The chain has TRBV5-1 and TRBJ2-7, with D perhaps being TRBD1 or TRBD2 (6 bases each). CDR3 length: 16 amino acids. Germline V lookup: CDR1 SGHRS, CDR2 YFSETQ. V lost 0 bases to trimming and J lost 3 bases, with 16 bases between them. CDR3 DNA sequence: TGCGCCAGCAGCTTGGCCGGGGGCGGGTCCCACTACGAGCAGTACTTC. Amino acid sequence: CASSLAGGGSHYEQYF.

The genes are TRBV25-1 and TRBJ1-1; 9 nucleotides align to TRBD1. The CDR3 totals 15 residues. V shed 5 bases, J shed 6 bases, and the junction held 10 bases outside the gene matches. Germline V gene data show CDR1 as MGHDK and CDR2 as SYGVNS. This CDR3 is CASSPTGGGRAEAFF. CDR3 nucleotide sequence: TGTGCCAGCAGTCCAACAGGGGGCGGGAGGGCTGAAGCTTTCTTT.

The chain links TRBV28 to TRBJ1-5, with D uncertain. The CDR3 is made up of 16 amino acids. Looked up from germline, CDR1 is MDHEN and CDR2 is SYDVKM. V was trimmed by 6 bases and J by 0 bases, leaving 15 bases between them. Here the CDR3 DNA reads TGTGCCAGCAGCACTGTAAAAATCTATAGCAATCAGCCCCAGCATTTT. It encodes CASSTVKIYSNQPQHF.

This clone was picked up a small number of times. This chain joins TRBV2 and TRBJ2-7; the match to TRBD1 covers 7 bases. Germline CDR1 reads SNHLY; CDR2 reads FYNNEI. The CDR3 length is 15 residues. J lost 5 bases, V lost 8 bases, and 15 bases had no gene match. The CDR3: CASSGTDPSGDEQYF. Written as DNA, the CDR3 is TGTGCCAGCTCTGGGACAGACCCATCAGGGGACGAGCAGTACTTC.

V usage is TRBV27 and J usage is TRBJ1-2, with D perhaps matching TRBD1 (5 bases). Germline V CDR1 and CDR2: MNHEY, SMNVEV (reference sequence). The V gene lost 3 bases and the J gene lost 8 bases, with 16 bases spanning the gap. CDR3 size: 14 residues. The CDR3 here is CASSFKGLQGGYTF. The CDR3 nucleotides are TGTGCCAGCAGTTTTAAAGGCCTCCAGGGAGGCTACACCTTC.

V and J are TRBV18 and TRBJ2-7; D not resolved. CDR3 length equals 14 residues. CDR1 and CDR2 (germline): KGHSH, LQKENI. V was pared by 0 bases and J by 4 bases, with 10 bases between. The CDR3 DNA is TGTGCCAGCTCACCACCATTGGAGCTTTACGAGCAGTACTTC. It encodes CASSPPLELYEQYF.

This rearrangement joins TRBV19 to TRBJ1-1; maybe TRBD1 (5 bases). The length of the CDR3 is 12 residues. V lost 4 bases and J lost 7, with 10 bases in between. CDR1 and CDR2 (germline): LNHDA, SQIVND (reference sequence). CDR3: CASSTTDSEAFF. CDR3 coding DNA: TGTGCCAGTAGTACAACAGACAGTGAAGCTTTCTTT.